Each of the 12 T cell receptor beta chains below was sequenced from the same sample in a study of early T cells in non-severe SARS-CoV-2 infection. TCRdb re-called the 5' RACE reads with MiXCR, one entry per CDR3 protein. The sample has tens of thousands of distinct CDR3 sequences, less than 15% seen once. Material: whole blood. The receptors originated from an adult who was a healthcare worker with PCR-confirmed SARS-CoV-2 infection or an uninfected control (not recorded which).

V is TRBV12-5 and J is TRBJ2-5, with 11 bases identical to TRBD2. J was trimmed by 1 base and V by 5 bases; bases with no gene match: 6. The length of the CDR3 is 16 residues. CDR1 LGHNT and CDR2 FRNRAP come from the germline V gene. This CDR3 is CASGSGLAGVQETQYF. The DNA for the CDR3 is TGTGCTAGTGGTAGCGGACTAGCGGGCGTCCAAGAGACCCAGTACTTC.

This clonotype was found many times. This chain links TRBV3-1 with TRBJ2-7; D unclear. This CDR3 region has 14 residues. Germline V gene sequence: CDR1 LGHDT, CDR2 YNNKEL (reference sequence). The V end was cut by 4 bases, the J end by 2 bases, with 12 bases between. The CDR3 bases are TGTGCCAGCAGCCTACAGCCAGGTCCCTACGAGCAGTACTTC. Amino acids: CASSLQPGPYEQYF.

This clonotype has only a few counts. V usage is TRBV29-1 and J usage is TRBJ2-4; 11 bases map to TRBD2. This CDR3 is 15 amino acids long. CDR1 is SQVTM and CDR2 is ANQGSEA in the germline V gene. Trimming took 4 bases from V and 7 from J; bases not matched to a gene: 9. CDR3 coding DNA: TGCAGCGTTGCTACTAGCGGGGGCCTCCGTAACATTCAGTACTTC. As protein: CSVATSGGLRNIQYF.

This clonotype occurred a few times. The chain links TRBV6-1 to TRBJ2-1, with D hard to call. Germline CDR1 MNHNS, CDR2 SASEGT. The CDR3 has 15 amino acids. Trimming removed 2 bases from V and 3 bases from J, with 11 bases in between. This CDR3 is CASSEFERIYNEQFF. The DNA of the CDR3 is TGTGCCAGCAGTGAATTCGAGCGAATCTACAATGAGCAGTTCTTC.

This clonotype occurred many times. The chain recombines TRBV5-4 with TRBJ2-5, with 8 bases that match TRBD1. Germline trimming cut 4 bases from V and 3 bases from J; bases unmatched to any gene: 8. This CDR3 comprises 15 residues. Germline CDR1 is SGHNT and CDR2 is YYREEE (reference sequence). CDR3 sequence: CASSQKDRAKETQYF. Written as DNA, the CDR3 is TGTGCCAGCAGCCAGAAGGACAGGGCGAAAGAGACCCAGTACTTC.

This clonotype was seen just once. The junction differs from germline at one of its ends, possibly a read error. The chain couples TRBV12-3 or TRBV12-4 to TRBJ1-2; TRBD1 is a possible D gene (6 bases). There are 12 residues in the CDR3. The CDR3 DNA reads TGTGCCTCATCGGGGGCTAACAATGGCTACACCTTC. Residues: CASSGANNGYTF.

This clonotype was counted many times. The chain has TRBV2 and TRBJ1-1; 10 bases match TRBD1. Germline-derived CDR1 and CDR2 are SNHLY and FYNNEI. This CDR3 comprises 15 residues. V lost 8 bases and J lost 4; bases outside the gene matches: 10. The CDR3 coding sequence is TGTGCCAGCGCCGCCGGGACAGGGGTGGGCACTGAAGCTTTCTTT. Encoded protein: CASAAGTGVGTEAFF.

There are a few counts of this clonotype. The chain has TRBV20-1 and TRBJ1-5, with 8 bases lining up with TRBD1. There are 12 residues in the CDR3. The trim removed 5 bases at V and 5 bases at J, leaving 2 bases unmatched. CDR1 and CDR2 (germline): DFQATT, SNEGSKA (reference sequence). CDR3 coding DNA: TGCAGTGCTCGACAGGGGCATCAGCCCCAGCATTTT. Its translation: CSARQGHQPQHF.

This chain joins TRBV5-1 and TRBJ2-1, with D hard to call. The V and J ends lost 4 bases and 10 bases respectively, with 15 bases between them. CDR1 SGHRS and CDR2 YFSETQ come from the germline V gene. There are 13 residues in the CDR3. The CDR3 bases are TGCGCCAGCAGCATTGGCCCCCCTAACGAGCAGTTCTTC. Its translation is CASSIGPPNEQFF.

As concerns this clonotype: This may arise from a read error, as a much more abundant clone is one base away. The CDR3 spells CANSYSPRTGVNGELFF. The CDR3 DNA reads as TGTGCCAACAGTTACTCGCCCAGGACCGGGGTTAACGGGGAGCTGTTTTTT. This chain links TRBV6-2 or TRBV6-3 with TRBJ2-2; weak D call: TRBD2 (5 bases). The germline V gene encodes CDR1 MNHEY and CDR2 SVGEGT. There are 17 residues in the CDR3.

This clonotype showed up just once. This chain connects TRBV20-1 to TRBJ2-3; 8 bases line up with TRBD2. The CDR3 consists of 14 residues. V lost 3 bases to trimming and J lost 4 bases; unmatched junction nucleotides: 6. Germline V gene sequence: CDR1 DFQATT, CDR2 SNEGSKA (reference sequence). The DNA of the CDR3 is TGCAGTGCTAGTATTAGCGGGAACCCAGATACGCAGTATTTT. Protein: CSASISGNPDTQYF.

This chain uses TRBV27 with TRBJ1-4; D may be TRBD1 (6 bases). CDR3 length: 14 residues. Looked up from germline, CDR1 is MNHEY and CDR2 is SMNVEV (reference sequence). V was clipped by 7 bases and J by 7 bases, with 16 bases between them. As DNA, the CDR3 is TGTGCCAGCACTACAAACAGGGAGGGTGAAAAACTGTTTTTT. It codes for CASTTNREGEKLFF.